This T cell receptor beta chain was documented in a study of blood T cells in healthy people across ages. A second PCR of about 7 to 11 cycles used a sample-barcoded 5' primer and a J-beta primer mix. Each CDR3 protein gets one entry after TCRdb re-called the 5' RACE reads with MiXCR. The repertoire holds 750,000 to 950,000 distinct CDR3 sequences, 20% to 30% seen once, with around 3% in the top ten. Per sample, no less than 5.5 micrograms of total RNA were extracted. Germline CDR1 and CDR2: SGHTA and FQGNSA. The V gene end was trimmed by 1 base and the J gene end by 5 bases; junction bases not matched to a gene: 9. This CDR3 comprises 16 residues. These same records also appear under a second study, on T cells of mothers and their children. That investigation notes: Versus unrelated pairs, overlap was slightly higher in related mother-child pairs, without reaching significance.

The sequence derives from a boy aged 5-17 years in good health. The chain joins TRBV7-2 to TRBJ1-1, with 8 nucleotides matching TRBD1. The specimen sequenced was blood. CDR3 sequence (DNA): TGTGCCAGCAGCTTAGGGGGCGGGACAGGTCGGACTGAAGCTTTCTTT. Its protein is CASSLGGGTGRTEAFF.